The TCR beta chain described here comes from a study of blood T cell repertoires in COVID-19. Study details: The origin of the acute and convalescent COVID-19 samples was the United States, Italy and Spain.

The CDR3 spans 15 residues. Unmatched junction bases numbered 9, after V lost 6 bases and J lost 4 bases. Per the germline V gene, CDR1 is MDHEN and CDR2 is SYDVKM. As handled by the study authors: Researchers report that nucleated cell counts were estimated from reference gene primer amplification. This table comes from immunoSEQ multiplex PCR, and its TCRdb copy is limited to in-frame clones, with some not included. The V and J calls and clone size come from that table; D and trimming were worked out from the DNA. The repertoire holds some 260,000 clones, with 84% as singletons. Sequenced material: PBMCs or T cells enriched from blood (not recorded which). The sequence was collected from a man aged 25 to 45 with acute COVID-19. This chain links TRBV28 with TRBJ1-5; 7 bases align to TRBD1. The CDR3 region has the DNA TGTGCCAGCAGGACGACAGGGTTAGGAAATCAGCCCCAGCATTTT. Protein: CASRTTGLGNQPQHF.